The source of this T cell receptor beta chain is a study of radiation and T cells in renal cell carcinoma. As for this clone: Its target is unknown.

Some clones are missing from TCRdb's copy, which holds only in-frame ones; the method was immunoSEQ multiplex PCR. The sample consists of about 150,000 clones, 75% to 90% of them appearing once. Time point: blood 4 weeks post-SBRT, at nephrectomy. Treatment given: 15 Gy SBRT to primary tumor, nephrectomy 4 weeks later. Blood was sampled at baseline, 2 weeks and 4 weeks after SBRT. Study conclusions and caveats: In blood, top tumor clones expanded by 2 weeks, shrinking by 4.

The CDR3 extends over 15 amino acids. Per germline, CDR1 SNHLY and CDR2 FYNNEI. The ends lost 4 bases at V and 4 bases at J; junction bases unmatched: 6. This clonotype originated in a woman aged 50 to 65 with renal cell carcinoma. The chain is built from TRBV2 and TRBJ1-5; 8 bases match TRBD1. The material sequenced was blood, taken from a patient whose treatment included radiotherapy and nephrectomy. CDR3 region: CASSGKTGVNQPQHF. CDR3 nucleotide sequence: TGTGCCAGCAGTGGAAAGACAGGGGTGAATCAGCCCCAGCATTTT.